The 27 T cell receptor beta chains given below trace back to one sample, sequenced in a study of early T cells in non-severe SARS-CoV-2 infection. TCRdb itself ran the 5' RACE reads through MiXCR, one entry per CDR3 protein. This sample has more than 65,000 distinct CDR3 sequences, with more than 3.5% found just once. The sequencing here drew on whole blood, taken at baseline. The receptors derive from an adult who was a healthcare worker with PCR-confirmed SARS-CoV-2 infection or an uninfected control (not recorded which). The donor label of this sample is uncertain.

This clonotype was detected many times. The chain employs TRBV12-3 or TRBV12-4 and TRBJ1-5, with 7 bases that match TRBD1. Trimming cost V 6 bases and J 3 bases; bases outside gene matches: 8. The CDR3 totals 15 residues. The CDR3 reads CASRTGTETNQPQHF. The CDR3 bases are TGTGCCAGCAGAACCGGGACAGAGACCAATCAGCCCCAGCATTTT.

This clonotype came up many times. As DNA, the CDR3 is TGCAGCGTTGAAGCGTCTAGCGGAGACTACGAGCAGTACTTC. It yields the protein CSVEASSGDYEQYF. V usage is TRBV29-1 and J usage is TRBJ2-7; 7 nucleotides align to TRBD2. V lost 1 base, J lost 3 bases, and 6 bases stayed unmatched. CDR3 length equals 14 residues. Per the germline V gene, CDR1 is SQVTM and CDR2 is ANQGSEA.

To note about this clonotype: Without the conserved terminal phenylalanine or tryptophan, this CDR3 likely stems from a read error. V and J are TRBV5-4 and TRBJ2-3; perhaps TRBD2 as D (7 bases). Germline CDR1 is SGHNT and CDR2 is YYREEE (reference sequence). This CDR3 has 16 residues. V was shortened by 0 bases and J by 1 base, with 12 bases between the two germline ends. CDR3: CASSLGGGGRTDTQYI. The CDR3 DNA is TGTGCCAGCAGCTTGGGGGGGGGCGGACGCACAGATACGCAGTATATT.

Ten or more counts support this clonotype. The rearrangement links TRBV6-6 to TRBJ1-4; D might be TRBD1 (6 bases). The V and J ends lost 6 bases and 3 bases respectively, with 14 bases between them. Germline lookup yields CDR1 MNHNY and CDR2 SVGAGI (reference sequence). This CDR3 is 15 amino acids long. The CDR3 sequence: CASRPQGEANEKLFF. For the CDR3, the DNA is TGTGCCAGCAGGCCACAGGGAGAGGCTAATGAAAAACTGTTTTTT.

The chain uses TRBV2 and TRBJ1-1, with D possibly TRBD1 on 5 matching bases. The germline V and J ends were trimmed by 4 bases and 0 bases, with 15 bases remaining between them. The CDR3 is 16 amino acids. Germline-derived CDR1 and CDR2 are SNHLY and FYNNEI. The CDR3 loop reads CASSAPTVQVNTEAFF. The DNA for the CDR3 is TGTGCCAGCAGTGCTCCAACAGTACAGGTGAACACTGAAGCTTTCTTT. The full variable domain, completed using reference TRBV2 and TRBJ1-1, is EPEVTQTPSHQVTQMGQEVILRCVPISNHLYFYWYRQILGQKVEFLVSFYNNEISEKSEIFDDQFSVERPDGSNFTLKIRSTKLEDSAMYFCASSAPTVQVNTEAFFGQGTRLTVV.

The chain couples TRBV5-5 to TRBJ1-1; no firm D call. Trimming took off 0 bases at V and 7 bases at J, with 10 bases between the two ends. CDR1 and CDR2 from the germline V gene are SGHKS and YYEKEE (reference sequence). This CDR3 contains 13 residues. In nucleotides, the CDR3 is TGTGCCAGCAGCTTGGCGACCAATATTGAAGCTTTCTTT. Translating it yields CASSLATNIEAFF.

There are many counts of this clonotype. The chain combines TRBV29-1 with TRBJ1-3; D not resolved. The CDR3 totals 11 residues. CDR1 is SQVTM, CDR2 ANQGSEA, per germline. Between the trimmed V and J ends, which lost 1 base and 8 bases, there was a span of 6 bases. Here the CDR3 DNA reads TGCAGCGTTGAAGTCGGAGACACCATATATTTT. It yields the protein CSVEVGDTIYF.

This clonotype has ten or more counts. CDR3 DNA: TGTGCCAGCAGTGAAGCACCGGACAGGATGACTGAAGCTTTCTTT. Protein: CASSEAPDRMTEAFF. The gene calls are TRBV6-1 and TRBJ1-1; 7 bases are a match to TRBD1. The CDR3 loop spans 15 amino acids. The junction had 6 bases not matched to a gene; V was cut back by 0 bases and J by 5 bases. Germline CDR1 reads MNHNS; CDR2 reads SASEGT.

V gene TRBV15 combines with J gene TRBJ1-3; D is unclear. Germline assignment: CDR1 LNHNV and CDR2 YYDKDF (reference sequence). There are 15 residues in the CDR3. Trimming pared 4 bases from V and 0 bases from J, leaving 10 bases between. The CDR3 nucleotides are TGTGCCACCAGCACGGGCCGAAACTCTGGAAACACCATATATTTT. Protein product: CATSTGRNSGNTIYF.

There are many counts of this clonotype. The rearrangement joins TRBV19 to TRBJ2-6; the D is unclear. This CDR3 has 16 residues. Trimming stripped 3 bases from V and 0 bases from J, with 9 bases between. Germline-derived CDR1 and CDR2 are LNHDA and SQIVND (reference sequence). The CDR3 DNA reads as TGTGCCAGTAGTATGTCAACGTTCTCTGGGGCCAACGTCCTGACTTTC. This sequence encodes CASSMSTFSGANVLTF.

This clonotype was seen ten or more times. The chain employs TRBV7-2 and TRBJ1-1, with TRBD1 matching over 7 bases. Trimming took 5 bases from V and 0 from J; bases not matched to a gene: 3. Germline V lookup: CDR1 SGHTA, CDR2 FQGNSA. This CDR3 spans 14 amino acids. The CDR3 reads CASSKDRLNTEAFF. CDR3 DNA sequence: TGTGCCAGCAGCAAGGACAGGTTGAACACTGAAGCTTTCTTT.

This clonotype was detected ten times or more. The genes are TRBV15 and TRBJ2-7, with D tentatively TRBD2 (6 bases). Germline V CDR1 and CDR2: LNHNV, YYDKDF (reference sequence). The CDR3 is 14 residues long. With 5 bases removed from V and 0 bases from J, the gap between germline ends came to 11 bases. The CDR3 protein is CATSGSTSSYEQYF. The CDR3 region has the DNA TGTGCCACCAGCGGCTCGACTAGCTCCTACGAGCAGTACTTC.

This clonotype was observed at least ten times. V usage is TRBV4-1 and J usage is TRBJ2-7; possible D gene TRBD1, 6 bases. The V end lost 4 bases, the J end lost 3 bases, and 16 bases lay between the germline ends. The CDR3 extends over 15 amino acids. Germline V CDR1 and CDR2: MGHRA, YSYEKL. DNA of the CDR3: TGCGCCAGCAGCCCCACCTCTGGGACATTCTACGAGCAGTACTTC. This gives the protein CASSPTSGTFYEQYF.

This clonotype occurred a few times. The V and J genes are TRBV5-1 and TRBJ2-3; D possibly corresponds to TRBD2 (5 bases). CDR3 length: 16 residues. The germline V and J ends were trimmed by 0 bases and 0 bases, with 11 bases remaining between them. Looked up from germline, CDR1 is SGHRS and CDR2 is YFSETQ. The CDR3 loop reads CASSLVLAASTDTQYF. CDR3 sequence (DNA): TGCGCCAGCAGCTTGGTGCTAGCTGCGAGCACAGATACGCAGTATTTT.

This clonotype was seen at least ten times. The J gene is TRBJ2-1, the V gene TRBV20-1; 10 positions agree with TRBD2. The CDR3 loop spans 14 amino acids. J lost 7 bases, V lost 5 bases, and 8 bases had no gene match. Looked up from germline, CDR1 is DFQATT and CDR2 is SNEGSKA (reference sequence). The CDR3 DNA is TGCAGTGCTCTACGACTAGCGGGTTATAATGAGCAGTTCTTC. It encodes CSALRLAGYNEQFF.

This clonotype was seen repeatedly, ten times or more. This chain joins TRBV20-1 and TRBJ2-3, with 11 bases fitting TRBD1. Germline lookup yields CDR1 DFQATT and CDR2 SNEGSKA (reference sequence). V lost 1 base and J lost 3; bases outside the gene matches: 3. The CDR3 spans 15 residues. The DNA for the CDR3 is TGCAGTGCTAGAGGCGGGACAGGGGGTACAGATACGCAGTATTTT. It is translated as CSARGGTGGTDTQYF.

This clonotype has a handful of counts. CDR3 nucleotides: TGTGCCATCAGTGGAGGTAGCGGGGGAACAGATACGCAGTATTTT. It specifies CAISGGSGGTDTQYF. V is TRBV10-3 and J is TRBJ2-3; TRBD2 agrees at 9 bases. Germline V gene data show CDR1 as ENHRY and CDR2 as SYGVKD. The CDR3 extends over 15 amino acids. The V and J ends lost 4 bases and 3 bases, in that order; junction bases with no gene match: 5.

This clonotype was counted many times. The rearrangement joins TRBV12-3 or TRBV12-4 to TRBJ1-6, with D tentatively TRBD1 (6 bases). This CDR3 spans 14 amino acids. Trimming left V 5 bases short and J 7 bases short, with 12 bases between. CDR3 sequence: CASSPQGRNSPLHF. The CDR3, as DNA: TGTGCCAGCAGTCCACAGGGCCGGAATTCACCCCTCCACTTT.

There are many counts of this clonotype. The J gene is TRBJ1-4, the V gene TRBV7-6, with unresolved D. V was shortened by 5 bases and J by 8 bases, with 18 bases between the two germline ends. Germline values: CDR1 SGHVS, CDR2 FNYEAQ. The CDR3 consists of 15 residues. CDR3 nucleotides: TGTGCCAGCAGCACCCCGGGGAGTCGGAAGGAAAAACTGTTTTTT. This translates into CASSTPGSRKEKLFF.

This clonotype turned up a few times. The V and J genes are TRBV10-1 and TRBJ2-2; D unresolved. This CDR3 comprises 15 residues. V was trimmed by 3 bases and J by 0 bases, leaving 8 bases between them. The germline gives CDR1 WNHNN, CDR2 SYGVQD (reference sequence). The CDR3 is CASSEPFANTGELFF. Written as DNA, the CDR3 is TGCGCCAGCAGTGAACCGTTCGCGAACACCGGGGAGCTGTTTTTT.

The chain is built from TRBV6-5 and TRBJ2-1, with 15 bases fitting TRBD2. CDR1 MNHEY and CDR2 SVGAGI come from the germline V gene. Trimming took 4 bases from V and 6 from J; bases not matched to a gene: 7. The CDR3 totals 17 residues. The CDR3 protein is CASSSPGLAGGRNEQFF. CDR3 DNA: TGTGCCAGCAGTTCCCCTGGACTAGCGGGGGGGCGCAATGAGCAGTTCTTC.

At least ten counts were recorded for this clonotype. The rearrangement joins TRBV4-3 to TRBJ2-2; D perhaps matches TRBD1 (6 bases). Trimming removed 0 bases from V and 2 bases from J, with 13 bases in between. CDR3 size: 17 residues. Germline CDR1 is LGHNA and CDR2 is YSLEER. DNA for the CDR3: TGCGCCAGCAGCCAAGAGGGGACATCCTTTAACACCGGGGAGCTGTTTTTT. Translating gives CASSQEGTSFNTGELFF.

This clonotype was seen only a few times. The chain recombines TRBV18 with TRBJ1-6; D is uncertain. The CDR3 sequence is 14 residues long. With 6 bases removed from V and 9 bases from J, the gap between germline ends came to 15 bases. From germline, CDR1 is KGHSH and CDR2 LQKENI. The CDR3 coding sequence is TGTGCCAGCTCCCTGGAAGACTCTGGTTCACCCCTCCACTTT. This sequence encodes CASSLEDSGSPLHF.

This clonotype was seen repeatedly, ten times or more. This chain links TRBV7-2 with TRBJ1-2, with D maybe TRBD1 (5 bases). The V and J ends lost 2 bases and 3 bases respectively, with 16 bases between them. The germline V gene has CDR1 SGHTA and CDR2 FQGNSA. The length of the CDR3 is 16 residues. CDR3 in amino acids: CASSLNPQGPHYGYTF. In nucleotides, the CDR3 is TGTGCCAGCAGCTTAAATCCCCAGGGACCCCACTATGGCTACACCTTC.

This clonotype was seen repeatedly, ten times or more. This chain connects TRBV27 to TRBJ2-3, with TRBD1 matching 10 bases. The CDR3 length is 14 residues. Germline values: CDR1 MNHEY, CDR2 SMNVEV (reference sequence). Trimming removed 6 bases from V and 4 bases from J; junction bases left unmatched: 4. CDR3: CASRIGQGADTQYF. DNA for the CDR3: TGTGCCAGCAGAATCGGACAGGGGGCAGATACGCAGTATTTT.

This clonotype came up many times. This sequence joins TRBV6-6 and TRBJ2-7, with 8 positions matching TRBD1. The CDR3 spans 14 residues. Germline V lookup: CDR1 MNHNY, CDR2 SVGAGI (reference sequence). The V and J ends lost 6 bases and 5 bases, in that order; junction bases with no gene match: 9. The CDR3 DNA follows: TGTGCCAGCAGCCCCAGGGGGCTACTTAACGAGCAGTACTTC. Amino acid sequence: CASSPRGLLNEQYF.

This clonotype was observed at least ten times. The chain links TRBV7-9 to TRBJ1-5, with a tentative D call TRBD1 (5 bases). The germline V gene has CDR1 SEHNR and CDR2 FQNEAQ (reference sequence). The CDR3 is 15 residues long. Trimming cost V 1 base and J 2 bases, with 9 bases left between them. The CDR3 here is CASSLGGMGNQPQHF. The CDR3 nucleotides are TGTGCCAGCAGCTTAGGGGGCATGGGCAATCAGCCCCAGCATTTT.